This T cell receptor (beta chain) was sequenced for a study of T cell clusters in autoimmune cytopenias. TRB rearrangements were amplified by touch-down multiplex PCR with mixed TRB-A/B primers. TCRdb reanalyzed the multiplex PCR reads, giving one entry per CDR3 protein sequence and no DNA. The ten top clones account for 3%, within a sample of 12,000 or so distinct CDR3 sequences. This CDR3 contains 14 residues. The germline V gene encodes CDR1 GTSNPN and CDR2 SVGIG (reference sequence). This clonotype registers medium-sized by frequency. Each sample's input was 250 to 300 ng genomic DNA, 30,000 to 45,000 genome equivalents.

This TCR was sampled from a human donor with an autoimmune cytopenia or autoimmune hepatitis (not recorded which). Sequencing was carried out using peripheral blood. J is TRBJ2-5 and V is TRBV30. This CDR3 reads CAWSVFDRIETQYF.